A single sample is the source of the 15 T cell receptor beta chains below, sequenced in a study of cytomegalovirus exposure and HLA in healthy donors (dated by TCRdb to about 2017). Receptors were amplified or captured by the immunoSEQ multiplex PCR assay. The multiplex PCR relied on a mix of 60 forward primers for TCR Vbeta segments and 13 reverse primers for TCR Jbeta segments. As stored in TCRdb, this immuneACCESS dataset retains in-frame rearrangements with V and J assigned. A fraction of the clones does not appear; measured against another copy, unresolved V genes explain less than half of the discrepancy, and the remainder lacks a known reason. A total of about 190,000 clones appear in this sample, about 77% of them only once. Of the sample, over 2% falls within the top ten clones. Sequenced input: PBMCs. These receptors came from a woman aged 25 to 39 in good health and CMV-seropositive.

This clone was recorded once. V usage is TRBV11-2 and J usage is TRBJ2-1; TRBD2 might be the D (7 bases). From germline, CDR1 is SGHAT and CDR2 FQNNGV. The V gene lost 11 bases and the J gene lost 0 bases, with 14 bases spanning the gap. The CDR3 is made up of 14 amino acids. The DNA of the CDR3 is TGTGCCTGGGGGGGGCGGAACTCCTACAATGAGCAGTTCTTC. This sequence encodes CAWGGRNSYNEQFF. The complete variable domain, with remaining parts taken from reference TRBV11-2 and TRBJ2-1, reads EAGVAQSPRYKIIEKRQSVAFWCNPISGHATLYWYQQILGQGPKLLIQFQNNGVVDDSQLPKDRFSAERLKGVDSTLKIQPAKLEDSAVYLCAWGGRNSYNEQFFGPGTRLTVL.

This clone was detected a few times. V and J are TRBV25-1 and TRBJ1-4; 8 nucleotides match TRBD1. The V gene's germline CDR1 is MGHDK and CDR2 SYGVNS. The CDR3 is made up of 14 amino acids. The trim removed 2 bases at V and 11 bases at J, leaving 7 bases unmatched. The CDR3 reads CASSEEGQVGKLFF. The CDR3 nucleotides are TGTGCCAGCAGTGAAGAGGGACAGGTCGGCAAACTGTTTTTT.

The chain carries TRBV11-1 and TRBJ2-4; 7 bases are a match to TRBD2. The CDR3 runs 14 residues. With 4 bases clipped from V and 7 bases from J, the junction kept 7 bases outside the gene matches. CDR1 is SGHAT, CDR2 FQDESV, per germline (reference sequence). CDR3 protein: CASSYLGGVNIQYF. The DNA of the CDR3 is TGTGCCAGCAGCTACCTGGGAGGGGTGAACATTCAGTACTTC.

This clone turned up a few times. This chain joins TRBV25-1 and TRBJ2-7; 9 positions match TRBD1. Germline assignment: CDR1 MGHDK and CDR2 SYGVNS. V dropped 6 bases and J dropped 5; count of bases not matched to a gene: 11. The CDR3 runs to 15 residues. The CDR3 is CASSELPGQGNEQYF. DNA of the CDR3: TGTGCCAGCAGCGAGCTTCCGGGACAGGGAAACGAGCAGTACTTC.

The genes are TRBV9 and TRBJ2-1; 10 bases fit TRBD2. Losses at the gene ends were 0 bases for V and 4 bases for J; bases not matched to a gene: 4. This CDR3 is 16 amino acids long. Germline V lookup: CDR1 SGDLS, CDR2 YYNGEE. The CDR3 protein is CASSVASAGGYNEQFF. The CDR3 DNA reads as TGTGCCAGCAGCGTAGCCTCAGCGGGGGGGTACAATGAGCAGTTCTTC.

V gene TRBV7-3 combines with J gene TRBJ2-1, with 7 bases lining up with TRBD1. V was clipped by 6 bases and J by 1 base; unmatched bases: 3. The CDR3 runs 14 residues. CDR1 SGHTA and CDR2 FQGTGA come from the germline V gene. The CDR3 region is CASSRDSSYNEQFF. CDR3 nucleotide sequence: TGTGCCAGCAGTCGGGACAGTTCCTACAATGAGCAGTTCTTC.

This clone has more than one count but fewer than ten. The rearrangement uses TRBV2 and TRBJ1-2; weak D call: TRBD1 (5 bases). V was shortened by 0 bases and J by 4 bases, with 6 bases between the two germline ends. Germline V CDR1 and CDR2: SNHLY, FYNNEI. The CDR3 has 13 amino acids. The DNA of the CDR3 is TGTGCCAGCAGTGAAGCAAGGGGCTATGGCTACACCTTC. Translated, it gives CASSEARGYGYTF. The full variable domain, completed using reference TRBV2 and TRBJ1-2, is EPEVTQTPSHQVTQMGQEVILRCVPISNHLYFYWYRQILGQKVEFLVSFYNNEISEKSEIFDDQFSVERPDGSNFTLKIRSTKLEDSAMYFCASSEARGYGYTFGSGTRLTVV.

The rearrangement joins TRBV4-2 to TRBJ1-1; a possible D gene is TRBD1 (6 bases). Germline CDR1 and CDR2: LGHNA and YNFKEQ. Trimming took off 1 base at V and 4 bases at J, with 13 bases between the two ends. The CDR3 length is 15 residues. Here the CDR3 reads CASSQGPGDSTEAFF. Here the CDR3 DNA reads TGTGCCAGCAGCCAAGGCCCAGGGGATAGCACTGAAGCTTTCTTT.

As DNA, the CDR3 is TGTGCCAGTACCCGGGGGGAGCGGGGGTCGGGTAATGAGCAGTTCTTC. Residues: CASTRGERGSGNEQFF. This chain joins TRBV19 and TRBJ2-1; 8 bases are a match to TRBD2. V shed 7 bases and J 7 bases; nucleotides not matched to a gene: 15. Per the germline V gene, CDR1 is LNHDA and CDR2 is SQIVND (reference sequence). This CDR3 region has 16 residues.

This rearrangement joins TRBV15 to TRBJ2-7, with no clear D. Germline V gene sequence: CDR1 LNHNV, CDR2 YYDKDF (reference sequence). V gave up 0 bases and J gave up 1 base, with 4 bases separating them. The CDR3 length is 13 residues. The CDR3 region is CATSRDRSYEQYF. The CDR3 coding sequence is TGTGCCACCAGCAGAGATCGGTCCTACGAGCAGTACTTC.

This clone was counted a few times. V gene TRBV5-1 combines with J gene TRBJ2-7; 9 bases are a match to TRBD1. The germline gives CDR1 SGHRS, CDR2 YFSETQ. The CDR3 runs 14 residues. V lost 4 bases and J lost 4; bases outside the gene matches: 6. CDR3 in amino acids: CASSAGQGLYEQYF. The CDR3, as DNA: TGCGCCAGCAGCGCGGGACAGGGACTATACGAGCAGTACTTC.

The chain recombines TRBV30 with TRBJ1-1; D not resolved. CDR1 GTSNPN and CDR2 SVGIG come from the germline V gene (reference sequence). The CDR3 is 9 residues long. Trimming removed 8 bases at V and 6 bases at J, with 7 bases between. CDR3 protein: CAPRSEAFF. In DNA, the CDR3 is TGTGCCCCGCGCTCTGAAGCTTTCTTT.

The chain links TRBV4-1 to TRBJ1-1; TRBD1 matches 7 bases. The junction had 6 bases not matched to a gene; V was cut back by 3 bases and J by 2 bases. CDR1 and CDR2 from the germline V gene are MGHRA and YSYEKL. CDR3 length: 15 residues. In DNA form, the CDR3 reads TGCGCCAGCAGCCAGGCCCCAGGGGGAAACACTGAAGCTTTCTTT. It encodes CASSQAPGGNTEAFF.

This chain connects TRBV4-3 to TRBJ2-1; TRBD2 might be the D (5 bases). The CDR3 consists of 19 residues. V dropped 0 bases and J dropped 8 bases, with 26 bases sitting between them. The germline CDR1 and CDR2 sequences are LGHNA and YSLEER. The CDR3 here is CASSQDLRAVGIVQYEQFF. CDR3 nucleotides: TGCGCCAGCAGCCAAGATCTGCGAGCCGTCGGGATCGTCCAGTATGAGCAGTTCTTC.

This clone was counted a few times. The DNA of the CDR3 is TGTGCCAGCAGTTTAGGGGGGAGAAGCAATCAGCCCCAGCATTTT. The encoded protein is CASSLGGRSNQPQHF. This sequence joins TRBV28 and TRBJ1-5; TRBD1 is a possible D gene (5 bases). CDR1 and CDR2 from the germline V gene are MDHEN and SYDVKM. The V gene lost 2 bases and the J gene lost 1 base, with 9 bases spanning the gap. This CDR3 is built from 15 residues.